This T cell receptor (beta chain) was observed in a study of blood T cells in healthy people across ages. Researchers collected roughly 10 milliliters of peripheral blood from every single donor. Overall study results and limits: Significant beta diversity loss was already apparent by age approximately 42, declining roughly linearly. Both naive CD4+ cell counts and diversity were greater in long-lived donors than in aged donors.

In regard to this clonotype: No antigen is known for it.

Combining a sample-barcoded 5' primer with a J-beta primer mix, a second PCR ran for about 6 to 12 cycles. Any given sample supplied a minimum of 3 million CDR3-containing paired-end reads. TCRdb reanalysed the 5' RACE reads using MiXCR and keeps one entry per CDR3 protein. The table shows 650,000 to 1,000,000 distinct CDR3 sequences, with 46% occurring only once. There are 15 residues in the CDR3. V lost 6 bases to trimming and J lost 2 bases; unmatched junction nucleotides: 6. Germline V lookup: CDR1 MDHEN, CDR2 SYDVKM. Sequenced: blood. The receptor was isolated from a man aged 80 or over in good health. The rearrangement links TRBV28 to TRBJ2-3, with 9 bases matching TRBD2. The CDR3 reads CASRYPSGVTDTQYF. The DNA for the CDR3 is TGTGCCAGCAGGTATCCTAGCGGGGTCACAGATACGCAGTATTTT.